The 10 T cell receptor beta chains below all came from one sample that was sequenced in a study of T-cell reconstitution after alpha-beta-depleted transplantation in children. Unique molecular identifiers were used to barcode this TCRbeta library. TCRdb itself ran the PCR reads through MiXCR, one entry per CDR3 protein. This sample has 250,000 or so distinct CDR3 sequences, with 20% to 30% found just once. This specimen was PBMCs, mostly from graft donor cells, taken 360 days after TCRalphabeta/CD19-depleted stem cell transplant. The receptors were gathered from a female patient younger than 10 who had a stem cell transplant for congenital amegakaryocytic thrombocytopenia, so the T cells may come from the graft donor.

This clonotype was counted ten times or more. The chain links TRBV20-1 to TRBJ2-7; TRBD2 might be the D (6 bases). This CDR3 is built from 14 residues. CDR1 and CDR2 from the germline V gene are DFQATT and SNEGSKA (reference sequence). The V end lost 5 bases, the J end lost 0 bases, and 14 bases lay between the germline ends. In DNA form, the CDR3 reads TGCAGTGCTGACCGGGACGGGAGCTCCTACGAGCAGTACTTC. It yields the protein CSADRDGSSYEQYF.

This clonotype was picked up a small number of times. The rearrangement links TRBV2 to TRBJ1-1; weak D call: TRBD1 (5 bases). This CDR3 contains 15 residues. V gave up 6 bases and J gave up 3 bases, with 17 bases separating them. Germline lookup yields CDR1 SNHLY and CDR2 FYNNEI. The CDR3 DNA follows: TGTGCCAGCAGCCTTGGTAGGGTGGGGGACACTGAAGCTTTCTTT. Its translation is CASSLGRVGDTEAFF.

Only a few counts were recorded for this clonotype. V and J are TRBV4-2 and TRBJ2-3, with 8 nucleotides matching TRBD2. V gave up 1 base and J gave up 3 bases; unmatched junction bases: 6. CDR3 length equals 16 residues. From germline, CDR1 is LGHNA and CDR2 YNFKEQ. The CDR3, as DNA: TGTGCCAGCAGCCAAGCTACGGGGGGGATAACAGATACGCAGTATTTT. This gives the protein CASSQATGGITDTQYF.

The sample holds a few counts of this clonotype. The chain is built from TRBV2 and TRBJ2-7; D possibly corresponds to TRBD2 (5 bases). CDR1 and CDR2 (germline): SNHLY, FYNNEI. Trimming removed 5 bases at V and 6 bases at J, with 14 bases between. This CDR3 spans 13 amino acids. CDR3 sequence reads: CASSLLSGGEQYF. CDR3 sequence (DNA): TGTGCCAGCAGTTTACTTAGTGGAGGCGAGCAGTACTTC.

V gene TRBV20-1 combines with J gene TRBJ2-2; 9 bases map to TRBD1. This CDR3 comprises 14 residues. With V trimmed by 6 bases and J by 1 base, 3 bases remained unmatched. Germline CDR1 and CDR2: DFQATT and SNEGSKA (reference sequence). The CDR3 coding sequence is TGCAGTGCAGGGACAGGGTGGAACACCGGGGAGCTGTTTTTT. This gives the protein CSAGTGWNTGELFF.

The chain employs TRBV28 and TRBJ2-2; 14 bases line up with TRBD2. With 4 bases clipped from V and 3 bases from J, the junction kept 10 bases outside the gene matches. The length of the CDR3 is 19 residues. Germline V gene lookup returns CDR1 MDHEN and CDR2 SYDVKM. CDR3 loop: CASSSPGLAGVGDTGELFF. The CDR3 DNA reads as TGTGCCAGCAGTTCGCCGGGACTAGCGGGAGTCGGAGACACCGGGGAGCTGTTTTTT.

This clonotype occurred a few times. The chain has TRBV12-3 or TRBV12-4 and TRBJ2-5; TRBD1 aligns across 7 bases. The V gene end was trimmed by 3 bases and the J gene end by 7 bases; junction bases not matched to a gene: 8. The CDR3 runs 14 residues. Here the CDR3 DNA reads TGTGCCAGCAGTTTTTCTGACAGGGTCGGGACCCAGTACTTC. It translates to CASSFSDRVGTQYF.

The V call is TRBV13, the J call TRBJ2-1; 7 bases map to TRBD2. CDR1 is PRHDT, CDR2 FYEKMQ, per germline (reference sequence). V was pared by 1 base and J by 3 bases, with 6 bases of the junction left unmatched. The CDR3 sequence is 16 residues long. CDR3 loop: CASSLVGTTHYNEQFF. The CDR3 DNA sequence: TGTGCCAGCAGCTTAGTCGGGACTACCCACTACAATGAGCAGTTCTTC.

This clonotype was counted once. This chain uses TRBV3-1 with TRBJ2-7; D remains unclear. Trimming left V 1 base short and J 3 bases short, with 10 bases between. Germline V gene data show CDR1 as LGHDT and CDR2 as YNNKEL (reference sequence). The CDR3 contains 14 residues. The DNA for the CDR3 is TGTGCCAGCAGCCAAGGCCCAGTATACTACGAGCAGTACTTC. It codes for CASSQGPVYYEQYF.

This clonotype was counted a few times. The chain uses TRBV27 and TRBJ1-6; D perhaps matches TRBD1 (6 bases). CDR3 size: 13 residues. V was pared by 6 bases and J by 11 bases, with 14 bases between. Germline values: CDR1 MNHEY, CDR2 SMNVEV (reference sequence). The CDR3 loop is CASRLRGAAPLHF. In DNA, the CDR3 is TGTGCCAGCAGACTCAGGGGTGCGGCACCCCTCCACTTT.